The 3 T cell receptor beta chains below were found in one sample sequenced in a study of cytomegalovirus exposure and HLA in healthy donors (dated by TCRdb to about 2017). The protocol used for the library was the immunoSEQ multiplex PCR assay. For the multiplex PCR, a mixture combining 60 forward primers for TCR Vbeta segments and 13 reverse primers for TCR Jbeta segments was used. TCRdb retrieved this table from immuneACCESS and kept in-frame rearrangements only. Not all clones are present; in checked studies, unresolved V genes account for under half, and no reason is known for the remainder. Recorded for this sample are around 200,000 clones; about 80% of them occurred a single time. The ten largest clones capture approximately 2.1% of the sample. Material: PBMCs. The receptors were sampled from a woman between 25 and 40 years old in good health and CMV-seropositive.

The rearrangement uses TRBV6-6 and TRBJ2-3; 10 bases agree with TRBD2. From germline, CDR1 is MNHNY and CDR2 SVGAGI (reference sequence). Germline trimming cut 5 bases from V and 3 bases from J; bases unmatched to any gene: 2. This CDR3 is 14 amino acids long. For the CDR3, the DNA is TGTGCCAGCAGTCTGACTAGCGGGACAGATACGCAGTATTTT. This translates into CASSLTSGTDTQYF.

The chain carries TRBV29-1 and TRBJ1-1, with D unresolved. The germline CDR1 and CDR2 sequences are SQVTM and ANQGSEA. The V end was cut by 3 bases, the J end by 1 base, with 15 bases between. This CDR3 is built from 15 residues. The DNA for the CDR3 is TGCAGCGTTGATACCTCCGGTACCGCGAACACTGAAGCTTTCTTT. Amino acids: CSVDTSGTANTEAFF.

This clone came up once. The CDR3 here is CASSLYRGLAKNIQYF. As DNA, the CDR3 is TGTGCCAGCAGCCTCTACAGGGGTTTGGCCAAAAACATTCAGTACTTC. This chain links TRBV5-4 with TRBJ2-4; 7 bases line up with TRBD1. Unmatched junction bases numbered 8, after V lost 4 bases and J lost 1 base. Per germline, CDR1 SGHNT and CDR2 YYREEE (reference sequence). The CDR3 has 16 residues.